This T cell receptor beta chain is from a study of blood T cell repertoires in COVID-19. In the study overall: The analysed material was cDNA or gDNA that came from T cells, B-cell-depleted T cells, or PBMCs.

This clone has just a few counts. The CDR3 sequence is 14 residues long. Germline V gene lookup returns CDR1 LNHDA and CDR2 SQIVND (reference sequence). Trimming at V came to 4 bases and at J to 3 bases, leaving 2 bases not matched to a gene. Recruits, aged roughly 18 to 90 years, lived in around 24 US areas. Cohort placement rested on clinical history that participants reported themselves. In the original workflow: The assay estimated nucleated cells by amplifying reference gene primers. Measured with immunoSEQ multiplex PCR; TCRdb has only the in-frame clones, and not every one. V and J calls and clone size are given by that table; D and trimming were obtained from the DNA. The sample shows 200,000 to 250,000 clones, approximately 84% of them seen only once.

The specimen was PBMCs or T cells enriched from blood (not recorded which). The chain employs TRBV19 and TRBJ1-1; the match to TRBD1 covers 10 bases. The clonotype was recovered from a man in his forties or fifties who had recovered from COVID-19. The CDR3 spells CASSRDRGDTEAFF. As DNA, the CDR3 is TGTGCCAGTAGTAGGGACAGGGGAGACACTGAAGCTTTCTTT.